Shown below are 6 T cell receptor beta chains from a single sample sequenced in a study of tumor-infiltrating lymphocytes in primary liver carcinoma. Co-extraction of RNA and DNA was performed on roughly 17-32 mg of unsorted bulk tissue. From around 530 ng of total RNA, TCR beta-specific cDNA was reverse-transcribed using a constant-region primer. Employing slightly modified ARM-PCR, three nested multiplex PCR rounds were run, and these gave rise to the TCR beta libraries. For roughly 10 cycles apiece, the opening two PCR rounds ran with TRBV1-TRBV30 forward primers and a C-beta reverse primer. TCRdb independently ran MiXCR on the multiplex PCR reads; one entry per CDR3 protein. The sample has 90,000 to 150,000 distinct CDR3 sequences; 50% to 70% are singletons. The source material was liver tumor tissue from sampling region 1. The subset was: tumor region T1, superior pole. The receptors stem from a woman aged 60 to 75 with primary liver carcinoma and hepatitis B virus infection.

On this clonotype itself: A read error is possible here, since a much larger clone lies one base away. The chain uses TRBV7-8 and TRBJ1-5; TRBD1 matches at 8 bases. CDR1 and CDR2 from the germline V gene are SGHVS and FQNEAQ. This CDR3 region has 15 residues. The ends lost 5 bases at V and 7 bases at J; junction bases unmatched: 10. CDR3 sequence: CASSPSDRAEQPQHF. The CDR3 nucleotides read TGTGCCAGCAGCCCCTCGGACAGGGCGGAGCAGCCCCAGCATTTT.

The gene calls are TRBV7-2 and TRBJ2-2; D is uncertain. V lost 5 bases, J lost 7 bases, and 14 bases lay in between. The CDR3 consists of 14 residues. The germline CDR1 and CDR2 sequences are SGHTA and FQGNSA. The CDR3 loop is CASSPIRTVGELFF. CDR3 nucleotide sequence: TGTGCCAGCAGCCCAATTCGGACGGTCGGGGAGCTGTTTTTT.

Comment on this clonotype: This sequence may be a read error, since a much larger clone differs from it by one base. This chain links TRBV6-2 or TRBV6-3 with TRBJ2-1; 12 bases map to TRBD2. Germline CDR1 and CDR2: MNHEY and SVGEGT. V shed 4 bases, J shed 8 bases, and the junction held 12 bases outside the gene matches. This CDR3 comprises 17 residues. The CDR3 nucleotides read TGTGCCAGCAGTTTGAGGCGGACTAGCGGGATCCACCATGAGCAGTTCTTC. Translating it yields CASSLRRTSGIHHEQFF.

The rearrangement joins TRBV29-1 to TRBJ1-1; no clear D. This CDR3 is built from 12 residues. Germline V gene lookup returns CDR1 SQVTM and CDR2 ANQGSEA. With 6 bases removed from V and 6 bases from J, the gap between germline ends came to 14 bases. CDR3 in DNA: TGCAGCGTGACGAAGAGGAGGCCTGAAGCTTTCTTT. Translation gives CSVTKRRPEAFF.

The genes are TRBV28 and TRBJ1-4; D call uncertain. CDR3 length: 14 residues. Germline CDR1 MDHEN, CDR2 SYDVKM. Trimming left V 3 bases short and J 0 bases short, with 5 bases between. The CDR3 reads CASSFPATNEKLFF. Here the CDR3 DNA reads TGTGCCAGCAGTTTCCCTGCAACTAATGAAAAACTGTTTTTT.

Details on this clonotype: A much larger clone sits a single nucleotide away, making a read error possible. This chain uses TRBV6-1 with TRBJ1-4, with 7 bases lining up with TRBD1. V was clipped by 6 bases and J by 12 bases; unmatched bases: 16. The germline CDR1 and CDR2 sequences are MNHNS and SASEGT. The CDR3 loop spans 15 amino acids. CDR3 sequence reads: CASRTRTGGTRELFF. DNA for the CDR3: TGTGCCAGCAGGACCCGGACAGGTGGGACCAGGGAACTGTTTTTT.